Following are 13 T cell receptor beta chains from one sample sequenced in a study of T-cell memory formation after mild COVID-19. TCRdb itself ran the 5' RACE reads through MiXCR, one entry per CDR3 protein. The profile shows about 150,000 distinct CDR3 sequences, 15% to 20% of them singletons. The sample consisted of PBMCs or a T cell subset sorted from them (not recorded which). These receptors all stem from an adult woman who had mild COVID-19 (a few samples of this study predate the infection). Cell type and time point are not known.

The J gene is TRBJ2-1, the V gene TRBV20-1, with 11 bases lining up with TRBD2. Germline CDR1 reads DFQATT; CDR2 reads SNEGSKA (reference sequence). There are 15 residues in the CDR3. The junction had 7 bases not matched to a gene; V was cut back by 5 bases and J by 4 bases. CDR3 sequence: CSAFQGLAVYNEQFF. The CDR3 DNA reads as TGCAGTGCTTTCCAGGGACTAGCGGTTTACAATGAGCAGTTCTTC.

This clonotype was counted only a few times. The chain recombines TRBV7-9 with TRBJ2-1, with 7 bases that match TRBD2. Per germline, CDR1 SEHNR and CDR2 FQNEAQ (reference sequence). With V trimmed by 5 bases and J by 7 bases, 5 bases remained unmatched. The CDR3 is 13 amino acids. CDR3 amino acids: CASSLTGGNEQFF. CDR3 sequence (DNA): TGTGCCAGCAGCCTCACGGGGGGTAATGAGCAGTTCTTC.

CDR3 in DNA: TGCAGTGCTAGAGAGACAGGAGGCTACACCTTC. Protein sequence: CSARETGGYTF. The genes are TRBV20-1 and TRBJ1-2; perhaps TRBD1 as D (6 bases). Germline CDR1 reads DFQATT; CDR2 reads SNEGSKA (reference sequence). The length of the CDR3 is 11 residues. With 0 bases removed from V and 8 bases from J, the gap between germline ends came to 7 bases.

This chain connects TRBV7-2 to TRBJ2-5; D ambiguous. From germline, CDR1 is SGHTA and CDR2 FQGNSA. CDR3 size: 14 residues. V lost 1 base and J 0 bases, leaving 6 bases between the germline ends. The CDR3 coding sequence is TGTGCCAGCAGCTTAGTTCGGAACCAAGAGACCCAGTACTTC. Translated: CASSLVRNQETQYF. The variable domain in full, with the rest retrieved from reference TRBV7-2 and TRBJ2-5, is GAGVSQSPSNKVTEKGKDVELRCDPISGHTALYWYRQSLGQGLEFLIYFQGNSAPDKSGLPSDRFSAERTGGSVSTLTIQRTQQEDSAVYLCASSLVRNQETQYFGPGTRLLVL.

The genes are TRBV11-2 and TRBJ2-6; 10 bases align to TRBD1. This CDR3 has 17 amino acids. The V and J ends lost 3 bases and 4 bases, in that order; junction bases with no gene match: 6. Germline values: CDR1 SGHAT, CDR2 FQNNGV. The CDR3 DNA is TGTGCCAGCAGCTTCCGGGACAGGGGTCCCGGGGCCAACGTCCTGACTTTC. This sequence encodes CASSFRDRGPGANVLTF. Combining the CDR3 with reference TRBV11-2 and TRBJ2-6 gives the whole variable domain EAGVAQSPRYKIIEKRQSVAFWCNPISGHATLYWYQQILGQGPKLLIQFQNNGVVDDSQLPKDRFSAERLKGVDSTLKIQPAKLEDSAVYLCASSFRDRGPGANVLTFGAGSRLTVL.

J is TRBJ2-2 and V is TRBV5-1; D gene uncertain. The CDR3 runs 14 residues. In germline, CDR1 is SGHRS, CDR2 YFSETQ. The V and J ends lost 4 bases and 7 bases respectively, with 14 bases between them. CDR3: CASSPSDPVGELFF. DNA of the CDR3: TGCGCCAGCAGCCCGAGTGACCCCGTCGGGGAGCTGTTTTTT.

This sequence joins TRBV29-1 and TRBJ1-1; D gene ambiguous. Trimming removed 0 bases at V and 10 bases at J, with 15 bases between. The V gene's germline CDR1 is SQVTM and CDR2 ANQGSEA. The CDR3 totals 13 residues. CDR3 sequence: CSVEELQWERAFF. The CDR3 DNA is TGCAGCGTTGAAGAATTACAGTGGGAGAGAGCTTTCTTT.

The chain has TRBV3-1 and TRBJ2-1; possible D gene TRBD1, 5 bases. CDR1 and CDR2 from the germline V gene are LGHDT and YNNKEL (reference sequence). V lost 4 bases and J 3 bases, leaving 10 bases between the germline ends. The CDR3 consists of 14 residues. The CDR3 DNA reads TGTGCCAGCAGCCCGTCGACAGTCTACAATGAGCAGTTCTTC. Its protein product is CASSPSTVYNEQFF.

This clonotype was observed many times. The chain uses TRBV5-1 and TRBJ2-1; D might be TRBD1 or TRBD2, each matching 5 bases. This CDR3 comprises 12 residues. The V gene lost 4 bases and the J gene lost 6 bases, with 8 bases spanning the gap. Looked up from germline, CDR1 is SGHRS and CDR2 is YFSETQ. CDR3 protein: CASSEGSNEQFF. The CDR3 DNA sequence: TGCGCCAGCAGCGAGGGGTCCAATGAGCAGTTCTTC.

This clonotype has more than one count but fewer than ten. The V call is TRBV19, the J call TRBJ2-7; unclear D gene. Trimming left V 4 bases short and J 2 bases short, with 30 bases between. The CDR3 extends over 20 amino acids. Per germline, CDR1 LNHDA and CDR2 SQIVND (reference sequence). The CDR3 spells CASSTQGRSPGSYFTYEQYF. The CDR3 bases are TGTGCCAGTAGTACGCAAGGTCGGTCCCCCGGGTCCTACTTCACCTACGAGCAGTACTTC.

The CDR3: CASSSDGVGGYTF. CDR3 nucleotides: TGTGCCAGCAGTTCCGACGGGGTTGGGGGCTACACCTTC. The chain recombines TRBV12-3 or TRBV12-4 with TRBJ1-2; D not certain. Between the trimmed V and J ends, which lost 4 bases and 8 bases, there was a span of 14 bases. CDR3 length: 13 amino acids.

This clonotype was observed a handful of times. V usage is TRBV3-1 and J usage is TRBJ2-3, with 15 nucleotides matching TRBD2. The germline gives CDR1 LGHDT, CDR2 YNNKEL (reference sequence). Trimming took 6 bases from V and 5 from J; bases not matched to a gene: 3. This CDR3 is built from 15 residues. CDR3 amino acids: CASRPGLAGGDTQYF. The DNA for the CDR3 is TGTGCCAGCAGACCGGGACTAGCGGGGGGAGATACGCAGTATTTT.

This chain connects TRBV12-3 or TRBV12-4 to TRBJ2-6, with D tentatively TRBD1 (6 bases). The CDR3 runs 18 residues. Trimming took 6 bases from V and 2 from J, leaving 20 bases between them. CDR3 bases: TGTGCCAGCAGCCCTTTCGGACAGTGGGGTGCTGGGGCCAACGTCCTGACTTTC. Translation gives CASSPFGQWGAGANVLTF.